The T cell receptor (beta chain) described here comes from a study of post-analysis software for immune sequencing data. General study results and limits: Multiple sclerosis patients had significantly lower normalized Chao1 diversity than controls. Patients had higher frequencies than controls of five TRBV segments, including TRBV5-6, TRBV5-1 and TRBV20-1.

Losses at the gene ends were 3 bases for V and 0 bases for J; bases not matched to a gene: 2. Germline assignment: CDR1 SGHRS and CDR2 YFSETQ. The CDR3 contains 14 residues. Concerning this clonotype itself: Antigen specificity is unknown.

The library was made from cDNA and included unique molecular identifiers. Each CDR3 protein is one row after TCRdb ran MiXCR on the PCR reads. Of about 760,000 distinct CDR3 sequences listed, 25% to 30% are singletons. V is TRBV5-1 and J is TRBJ2-5, with 7 bases matching TRBD1. The sequencing sample was made of blood. This sequence originates from a girl aged 5-17 years with multiple sclerosis. The CDR3 here is CASSWGTDQETQYF. The CDR3 DNA reads TGCGCCAGCAGCTGGGGGACAGACCAAGAGACCCAGTACTTC.